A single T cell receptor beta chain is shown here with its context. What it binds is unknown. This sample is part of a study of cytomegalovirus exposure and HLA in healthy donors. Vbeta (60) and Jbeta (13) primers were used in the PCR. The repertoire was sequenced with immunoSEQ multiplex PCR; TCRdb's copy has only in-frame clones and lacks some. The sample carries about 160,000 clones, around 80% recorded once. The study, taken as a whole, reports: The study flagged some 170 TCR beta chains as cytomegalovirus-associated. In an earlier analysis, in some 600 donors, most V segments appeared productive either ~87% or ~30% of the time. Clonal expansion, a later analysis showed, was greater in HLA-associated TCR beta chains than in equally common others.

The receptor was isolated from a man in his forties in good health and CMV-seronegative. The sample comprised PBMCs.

CDR3 residues: CASTEVGRGPEGYTF. CDR3 DNA: TGTGCCAGCACCGAAGTTGGGCGAGGGCCGGAAGGCTACACCTTC. J is TRBJ1-2 and V is TRBV2; D gene unclear. Trimming removed 7 bases at V and 8 bases at J, with 23 bases between. The CDR3 runs 15 residues. The V gene's germline CDR1 is SNHLY and CDR2 FYNNEI.